Presented here are 5 T cell receptor beta chains from one specimen sequenced in a study of blood T cells in healthy people across ages. Using a J-beta primer mix together with a sample-barcoded 5' primer, a second PCR was run for about 7 to 12 cycles. One entry per CDR3 protein, called by TCRdb with MiXCR from the 5' RACE reads. The sample carries over 1.5 million distinct CDR3 sequences, roughly 52% recorded once. The sequenced sample consisted of blood. All receptors come from a woman aged 40 to 49 in good health.

The J gene is TRBJ2-3, the V gene TRBV6-1, with D tentatively TRBD1 or TRBD2 (5 bases each). CDR3 size: 17 residues. V dropped 6 bases and J dropped 0 bases, with 19 bases sitting between them. Per germline, CDR1 MNHNS and CDR2 SASEGT. The CDR3 here is CASRKPGTRPSTDTQYF. The CDR3 DNA reads as TGTGCCAGCAGGAAGCCGGGGACCAGGCCTAGCACAGATACGCAGTATTTT.

This clonotype was counted between two and nine times. The rearrangement uses TRBV11-2 and TRBJ2-5, with 8 bases that match TRBD1. The ends lost 1 base at V and 1 base at J; junction bases unmatched: 11. The CDR3 is 18 residues long. Germline CDR1 is SGHAT and CDR2 is FQNNGV. CDR3 sequence: CASSLGTGWGVSQETQYF. DNA for the CDR3: TGTGCCAGCAGCTTAGGGACAGGGTGGGGTGTCTCCCAAGAGACCCAGTACTTC.

This clonotype came up a few times. The chain combines TRBV29-1 with TRBJ1-4, with D maybe TRBD1 (5 bases). CDR1 is SQVTM, CDR2 ANQGSEA, per germline. There are 12 residues in the CDR3. The V gene lost 4 bases and the J gene lost 6 bases, with 9 bases spanning the gap. The CDR3: CSVGQGYEKLFF. CDR3 DNA: TGCAGCGTTGGGCAGGGATATGAAAAACTGTTTTTT.

The chain uses TRBV12-3 or TRBV12-4 and TRBJ2-3, with 12 bases fitting TRBD2. V was clipped by 7 bases and J by 0 bases; unmatched bases: 8. The CDR3 is made up of 17 amino acids. The CDR3 nucleotides read TGTGCCAGCATCGGACTAGCGGGGACCCTTAGCACAGATACGCAGTATTTT. Translation gives CASIGLAGTLSTDTQYF.

This clonotype came up a few times. The chain joins TRBV6-2 or TRBV6-3 to TRBJ2-6; D remains unclear. Trimming pared 7 bases from V and 2 bases from J, leaving 12 bases between. The CDR3 is 15 amino acids. Germline loops: CDR1 MNHEY, CDR2 SVGEGT. The CDR3 nucleotides are TGTGCCAGCACCTCCGCCCTAGCTGGGGCCAACGTCCTGACTTTC. Its translation is CASTSALAGANVLTF.